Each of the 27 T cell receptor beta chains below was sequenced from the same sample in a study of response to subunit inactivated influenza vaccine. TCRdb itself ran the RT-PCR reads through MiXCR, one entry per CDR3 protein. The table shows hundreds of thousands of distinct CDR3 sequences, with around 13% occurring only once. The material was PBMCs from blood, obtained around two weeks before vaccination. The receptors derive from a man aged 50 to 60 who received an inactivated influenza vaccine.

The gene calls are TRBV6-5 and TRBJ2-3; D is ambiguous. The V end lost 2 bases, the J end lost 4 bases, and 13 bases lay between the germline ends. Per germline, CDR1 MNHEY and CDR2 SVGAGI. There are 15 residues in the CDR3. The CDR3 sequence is CASSYGSLGPDTQYF. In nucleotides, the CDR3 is TGTGCCAGCAGTTACGGCAGCCTCGGCCCAGATACGCAGTATTTT.

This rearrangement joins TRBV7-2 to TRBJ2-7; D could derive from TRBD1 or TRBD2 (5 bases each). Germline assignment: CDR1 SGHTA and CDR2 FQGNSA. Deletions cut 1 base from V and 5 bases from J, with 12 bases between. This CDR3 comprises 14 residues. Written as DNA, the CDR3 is TGTGCCAGCAGCTTAGGAGGGGATCCCCACGAGCAGTACTTC. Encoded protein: CASSLGGDPHEQYF.

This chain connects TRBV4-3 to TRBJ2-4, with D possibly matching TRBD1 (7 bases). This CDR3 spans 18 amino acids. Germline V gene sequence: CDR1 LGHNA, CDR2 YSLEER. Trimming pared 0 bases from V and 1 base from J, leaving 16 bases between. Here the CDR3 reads CASSQDQGGLGAKNIQYF. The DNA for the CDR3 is TGCGCCAGCAGCCAAGATCAGGGGGGCTTAGGGGCCAAAAACATTCAGTACTTC.

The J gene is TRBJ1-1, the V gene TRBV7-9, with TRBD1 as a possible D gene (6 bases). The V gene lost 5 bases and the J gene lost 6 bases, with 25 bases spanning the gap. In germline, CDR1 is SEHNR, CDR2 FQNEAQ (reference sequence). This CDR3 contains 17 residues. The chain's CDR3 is CASSHGGGATVIPEAFF. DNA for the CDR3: TGTGCCAGCAGCCACGGGGGCGGGGCCACGGTGATCCCTGAAGCTTTCTTT.

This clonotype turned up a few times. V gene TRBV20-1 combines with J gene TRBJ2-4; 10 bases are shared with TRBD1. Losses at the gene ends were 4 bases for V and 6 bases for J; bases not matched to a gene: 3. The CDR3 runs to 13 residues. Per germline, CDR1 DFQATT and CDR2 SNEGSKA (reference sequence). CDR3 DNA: TGCAGTGCTACCGGGACAGGGGCAAACATTCAGTACTTC. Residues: CSATGTGANIQYF.

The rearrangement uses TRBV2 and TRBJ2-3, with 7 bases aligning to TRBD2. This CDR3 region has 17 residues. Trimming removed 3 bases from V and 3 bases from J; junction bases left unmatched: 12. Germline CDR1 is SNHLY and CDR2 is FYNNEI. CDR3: CASSDSTSGEITDTQYF. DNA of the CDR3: TGTGCCAGCAGTGACAGTACCAGCGGGGAAATAACAGATACGCAGTATTTT.

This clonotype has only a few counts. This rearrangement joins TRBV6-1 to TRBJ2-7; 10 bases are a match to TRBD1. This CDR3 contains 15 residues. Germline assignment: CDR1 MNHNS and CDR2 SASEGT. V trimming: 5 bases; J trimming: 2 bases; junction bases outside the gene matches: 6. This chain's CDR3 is CASSTGGTGAYEQYF. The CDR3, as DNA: TGTGCCAGCAGTACCGGGGGGACAGGGGCCTACGAGCAGTACTTC.

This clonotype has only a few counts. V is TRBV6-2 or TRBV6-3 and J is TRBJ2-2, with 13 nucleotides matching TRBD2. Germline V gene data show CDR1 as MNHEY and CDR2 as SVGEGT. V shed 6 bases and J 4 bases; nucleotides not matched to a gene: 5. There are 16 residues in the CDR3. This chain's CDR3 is CASSQLAGGPTGELFF. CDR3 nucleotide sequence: TGTGCCAGCAGCCAACTAGCGGGAGGGCCCACCGGGGAGCTGTTTTTT.

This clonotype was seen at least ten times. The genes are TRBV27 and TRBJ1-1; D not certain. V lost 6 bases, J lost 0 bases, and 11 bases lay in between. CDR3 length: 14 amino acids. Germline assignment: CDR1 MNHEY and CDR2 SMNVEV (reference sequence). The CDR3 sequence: CASSRTRLNTEAFF. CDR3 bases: TGTGCCAGCAGCCGCACTAGGTTGAACACTGAAGCTTTCTTT.

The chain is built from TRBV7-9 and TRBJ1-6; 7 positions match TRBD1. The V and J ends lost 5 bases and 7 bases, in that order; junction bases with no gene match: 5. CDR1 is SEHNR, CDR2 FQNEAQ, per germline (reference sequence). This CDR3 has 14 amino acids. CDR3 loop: CASSPGTENSPLHF. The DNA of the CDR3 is TGTGCCAGCAGCCCCGGGACAGAGAATTCACCCCTCCACTTT.

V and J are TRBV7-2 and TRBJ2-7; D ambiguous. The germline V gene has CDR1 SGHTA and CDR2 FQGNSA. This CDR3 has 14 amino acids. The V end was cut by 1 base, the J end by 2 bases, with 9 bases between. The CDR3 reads CASSLDSTTYEQYF. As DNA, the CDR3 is TGTGCCAGCAGCTTAGATTCCACCACCTACGAGCAGTACTTC.

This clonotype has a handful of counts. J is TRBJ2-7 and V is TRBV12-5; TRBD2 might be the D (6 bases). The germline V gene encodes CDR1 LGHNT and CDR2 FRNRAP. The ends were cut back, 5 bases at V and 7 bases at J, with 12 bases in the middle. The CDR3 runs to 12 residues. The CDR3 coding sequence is TGTGCTAGTGGTCCTAGCGATAGAGAGCAGTACTTC. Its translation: CASGPSDREQYF.

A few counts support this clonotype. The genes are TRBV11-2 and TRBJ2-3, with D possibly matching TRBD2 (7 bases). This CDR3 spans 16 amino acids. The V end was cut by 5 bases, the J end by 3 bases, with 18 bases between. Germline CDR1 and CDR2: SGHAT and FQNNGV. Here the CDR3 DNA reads TGTGCCAGCAGCCGTCAACGGAGGGGGGGAACAGATACGCAGTATTTT. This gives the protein CASSRQRRGGTDTQYF. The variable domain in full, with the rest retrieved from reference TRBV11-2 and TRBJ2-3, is EAGVAQSPRYKIIEKRQSVAFWCNPISGHATLYWYQQILGQGPKLLIQFQNNGVVDDSQLPKDRFSAERLKGVDSTLKIQPAKLEDSAVYLCASSRQRRGGTDTQYFGPGTRLTVL.

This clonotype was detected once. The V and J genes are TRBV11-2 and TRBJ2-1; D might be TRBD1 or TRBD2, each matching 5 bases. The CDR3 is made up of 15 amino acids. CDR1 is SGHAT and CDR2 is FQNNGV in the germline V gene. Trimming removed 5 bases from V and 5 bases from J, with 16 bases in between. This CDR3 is CASSPIRGTHNEQFF. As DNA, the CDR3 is TGTGCCAGCAGCCCTATCCGAGGGACGCACAATGAGCAGTTCTTC.

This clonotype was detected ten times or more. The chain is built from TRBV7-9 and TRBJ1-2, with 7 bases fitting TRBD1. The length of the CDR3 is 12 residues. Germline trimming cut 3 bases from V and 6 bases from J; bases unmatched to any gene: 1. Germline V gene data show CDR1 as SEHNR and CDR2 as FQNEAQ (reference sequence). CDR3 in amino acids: CASSLTGNGYTF. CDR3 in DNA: TGTGCCAGCAGCTTGACAGGGAATGGCTACACCTTC.

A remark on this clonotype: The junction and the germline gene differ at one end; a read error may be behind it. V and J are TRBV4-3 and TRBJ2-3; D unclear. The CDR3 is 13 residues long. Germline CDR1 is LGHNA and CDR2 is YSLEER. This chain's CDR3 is CASSQGSTDTQSF. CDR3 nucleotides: TGCGCCAGCAGCCAAGGGTCAACAGATACGCAGTCTTTT.

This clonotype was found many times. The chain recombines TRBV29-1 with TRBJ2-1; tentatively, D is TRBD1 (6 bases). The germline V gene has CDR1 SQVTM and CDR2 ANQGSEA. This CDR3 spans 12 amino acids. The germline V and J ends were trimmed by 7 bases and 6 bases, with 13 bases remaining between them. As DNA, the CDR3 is TGCAGCGGACTCACAGGGCCCAATGAGCAGTTCTTC. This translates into CSGLTGPNEQFF.

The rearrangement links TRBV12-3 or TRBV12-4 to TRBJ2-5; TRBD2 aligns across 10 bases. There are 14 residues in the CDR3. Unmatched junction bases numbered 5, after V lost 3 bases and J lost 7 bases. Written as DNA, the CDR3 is TGTGCCAGCAGTTTCCTAGCGGGAGAGGGGACCCAGTACTTC. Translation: CASSFLAGEGTQYF.

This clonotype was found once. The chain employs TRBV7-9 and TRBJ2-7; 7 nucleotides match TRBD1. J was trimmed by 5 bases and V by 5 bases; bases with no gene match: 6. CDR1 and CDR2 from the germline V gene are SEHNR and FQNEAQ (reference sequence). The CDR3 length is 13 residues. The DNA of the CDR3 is TGTGCCAGCAGCATACAGGGGAACCACGAGCAGTACTTC. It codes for CASSIQGNHEQYF. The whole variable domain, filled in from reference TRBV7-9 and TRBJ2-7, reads DTGVSQNPRHKITKRGQNVTFRCDPISEHNRLYWYRQTLGQGPEFLTYFQNEAQLEKSRLLSDRFSAERPKGSFSTLEIQRTEQGDSAMYLCASSIQGNHEQYFGPGTRLTVT.

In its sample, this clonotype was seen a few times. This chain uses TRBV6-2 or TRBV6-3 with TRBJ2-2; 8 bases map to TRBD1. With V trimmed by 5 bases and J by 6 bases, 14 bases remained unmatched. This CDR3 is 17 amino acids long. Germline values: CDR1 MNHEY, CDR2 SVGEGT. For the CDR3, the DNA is TGTGCCAGCAGTAGACAGAGGACAGGGTTGGTAGCCGGGGAGCTGTTTTTT. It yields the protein CASSRQRTGLVAGELFF.

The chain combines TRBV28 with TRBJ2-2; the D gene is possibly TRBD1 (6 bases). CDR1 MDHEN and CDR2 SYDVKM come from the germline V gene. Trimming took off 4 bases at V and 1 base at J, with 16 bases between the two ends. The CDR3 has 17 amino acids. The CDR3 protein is CASSSPRDTKNTGELFF. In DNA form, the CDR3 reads TGTGCCAGCAGTTCCCCCCGGGACACCAAGAACACCGGGGAGCTGTTTTTT.

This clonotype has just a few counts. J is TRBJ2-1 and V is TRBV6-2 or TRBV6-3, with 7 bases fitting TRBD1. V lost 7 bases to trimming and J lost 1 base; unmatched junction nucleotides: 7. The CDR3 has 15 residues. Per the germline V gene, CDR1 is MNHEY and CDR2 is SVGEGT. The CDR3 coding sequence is TGTGCCAGCAACCCGAACAGGGGTTCCTACAATGAGCAGTTCTTC. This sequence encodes CASNPNRGSYNEQFF.

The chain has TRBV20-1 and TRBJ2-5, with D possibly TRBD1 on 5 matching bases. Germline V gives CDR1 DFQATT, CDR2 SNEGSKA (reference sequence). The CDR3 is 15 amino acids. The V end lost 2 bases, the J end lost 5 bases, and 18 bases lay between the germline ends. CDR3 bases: TGCAGTGCTAGACACCCCGGAAAAGGGGTTGAGACCCAGTACTTC. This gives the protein CSARHPGKGVETQYF.

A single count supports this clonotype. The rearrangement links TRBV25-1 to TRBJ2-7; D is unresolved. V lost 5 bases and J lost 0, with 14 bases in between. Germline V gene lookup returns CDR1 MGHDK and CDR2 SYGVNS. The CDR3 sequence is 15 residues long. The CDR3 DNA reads TGTGCCAGCAGTAGTAAATCCCCCAGCTCCTACGAGCAGTACTTC. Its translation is CASSSKSPSSYEQYF.

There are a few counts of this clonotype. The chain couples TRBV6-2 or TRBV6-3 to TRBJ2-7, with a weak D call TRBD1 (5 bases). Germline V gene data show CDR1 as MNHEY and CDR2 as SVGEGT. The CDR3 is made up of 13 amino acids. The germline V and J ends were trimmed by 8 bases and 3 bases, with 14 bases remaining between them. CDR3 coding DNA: TGTGCCAGCGGTTCCAGGGTAATCTACGAGCAGTACTTC. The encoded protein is CASGSRVIYEQYF.

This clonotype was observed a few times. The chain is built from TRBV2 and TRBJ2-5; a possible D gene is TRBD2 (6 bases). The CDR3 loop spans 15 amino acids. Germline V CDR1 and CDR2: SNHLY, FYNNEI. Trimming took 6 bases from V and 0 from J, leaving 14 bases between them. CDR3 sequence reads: CASRRRGFYQETQYF. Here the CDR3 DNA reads TGTGCCAGCAGGAGGAGGGGCTTTTACCAAGAGACCCAGTACTTC.

DNA for the CDR3: TGTGCCAGCAGCGGGGTTGGCACTGAAGCTTTCTTT. Translating gives CASSGVGTEAFF. This chain uses TRBV11-2 with TRBJ1-1; D is unresolved. V shed 5 bases and J shed 4 bases, with 8 bases lying between them. CDR3 length: 12 amino acids. Germline loops: CDR1 SGHAT, CDR2 FQNNGV.